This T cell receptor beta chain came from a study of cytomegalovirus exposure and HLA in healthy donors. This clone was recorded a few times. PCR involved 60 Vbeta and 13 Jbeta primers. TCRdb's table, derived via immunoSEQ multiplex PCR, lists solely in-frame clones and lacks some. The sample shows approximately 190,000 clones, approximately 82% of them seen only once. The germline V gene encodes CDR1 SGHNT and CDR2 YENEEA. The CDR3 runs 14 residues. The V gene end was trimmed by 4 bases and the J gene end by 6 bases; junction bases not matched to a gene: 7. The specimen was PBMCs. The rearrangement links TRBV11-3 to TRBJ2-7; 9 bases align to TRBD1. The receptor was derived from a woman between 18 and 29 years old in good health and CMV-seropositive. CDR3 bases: TGTGCCAGCAGCTCACGGACAGGGGAGGGCGAGCAGTACTTC. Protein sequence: CASSSRTGEGEQYF.